These 5 T cell receptor beta chains were all obtained from the same sample, sequenced in a study of memory CD4+ T cells and cytomegalovirus serostatus. Single viable CD3+CD4+CD8-CD45RO+ cells were sorted as the memory CD4+ T cells. The repertoire was sequenced with immunoSEQ multiplex PCR; TCRdb's copy has only in-frame clones and lacks some. The table shows roughly 28,000 clones, with about 80% occurring only once. What was sequenced was memory CD4+ T cells from blood. The receptors here all came from an adult in good health and CMV-seronegative.

This clone has just a few counts. CDR3 loop: CASSFRVDTEAFF. CDR3 DNA sequence: TGTGCCAGCAGCTTCAGGGTTGACACTGAAGCTTTCTTT. This chain connects TRBV5-5 to TRBJ1-1; D might be TRBD1 (5 bases). CDR1 and CDR2 from the germline V gene are SGHKS and YYEKEE (reference sequence). CDR3 length: 13 amino acids. Trimming took 2 bases from V and 3 from J, leaving 8 bases between them.

This clone showed up just a few times. The chain links TRBV29-1 to TRBJ2-3; 9 bases fit TRBD1. This CDR3 has 16 amino acids. Germline CDR1 reads SQVTM; CDR2 reads ANQGSEA. The V segment lost 5 bases and the J segment 5 bases; nucleotides outside the gene matches: 14. The CDR3 DNA is TGCAGCGTTTTGGATCAAAACAGGGGGCATCAAGATACGCAGTATTTT. This encodes CSVLDQNRGHQDTQYF.

The V call is TRBV5-1, the J call TRBJ2-5; D perhaps matches TRBD1 (6 bases). Judging by the DNA end, TRBJ2-7 fits better; the J call may be wrong. Per germline, CDR1 SGHRS and CDR2 YFSETQ. This CDR3 has 15 amino acids. DNA for the CDR3: TGCGCCAGCAGCTTGGCCAGGGGAAGCGGCTACGAGCAGTACTTC. Amino acid sequence: CASSLARGSGYEQYF.

About this clone itself: Germline is not matched at one junction end, which may reflect a read error. The chain employs TRBV2 and TRBJ2-1; D may be TRBD2 (5 bases). The CDR3 contains 10 residues. Germline CDR1 and CDR2: SNHLY and FYNNEI. DNA of the CDR3: TGTGCCAGCAGTGAAATCACTAGTCTCTTC. Protein: CASSEITSLF.

The chain couples TRBV6-1 to TRBJ1-6; D call uncertain. Germline CDR1 is MNHNS and CDR2 is SASEGT. V lost 5 bases, J lost 9 bases, and 5 bases lay in between. The CDR3 contains 11 residues. The chain's CDR3 is CASSSGSPLHF. CDR3 nucleotides: TGTGCCAGCAGTTCAGGTTCACCCCTCCACTTT.